Described below is a single T cell receptor beta chain sequence and its context. Its antigen is not known. Losses at the gene ends were 4 bases for V and 10 bases for J; bases not matched to a gene: 10. CDR3 size: 15 residues. Looked up from germline, CDR1 is MGHRA and CDR2 is YSYEKL. Generated by immunoSEQ multiplex PCR, the TCRdb table keeps only in-frame clones and is missing some. The sample lists roughly 24,000 clones; roughly two thirds were seen once. With the ViraFEST assay, the study expanded antigen-specific CD4+ T cells using viral peptide pools, then sequenced them. With about 9 days of culture completed, CD4+ T cells were isolated. Neither prior SARS-CoV-2 infection nor positive nucleocapsid antibodies were present in the vaccine recipients. These data come from a study of vaccination effects on CD4 cells after COVID-19.

The sequence came from a human donor who received a COVID-19 vaccine. This chain links TRBV4-1 with TRBJ2-1; 10 bases agree with TRBD2. The material was CD4+ T cells from PBMCs cultured with SARS-CoV-2 spike peptides, obtained before COVID-19 vaccination. Written as DNA, the CDR3 is TGCGCCAGCAGCCCTAGCGGGAGCTTCCTTGGCGAGCAGTTCTTC. This translates into CASSPSGSFLGEQFF.